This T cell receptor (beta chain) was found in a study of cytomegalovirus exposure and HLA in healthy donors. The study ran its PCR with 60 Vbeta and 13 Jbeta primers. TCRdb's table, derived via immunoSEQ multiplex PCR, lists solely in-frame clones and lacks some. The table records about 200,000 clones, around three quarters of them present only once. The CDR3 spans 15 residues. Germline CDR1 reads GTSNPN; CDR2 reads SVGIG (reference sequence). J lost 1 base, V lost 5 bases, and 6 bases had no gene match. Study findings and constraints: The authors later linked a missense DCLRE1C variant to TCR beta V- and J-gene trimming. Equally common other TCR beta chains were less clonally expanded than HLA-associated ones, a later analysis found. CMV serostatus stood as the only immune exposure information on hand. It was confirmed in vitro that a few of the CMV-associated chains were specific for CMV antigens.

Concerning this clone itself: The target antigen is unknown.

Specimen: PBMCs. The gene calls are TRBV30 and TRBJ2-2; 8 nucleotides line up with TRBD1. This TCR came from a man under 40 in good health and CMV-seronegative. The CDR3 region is CAWDRGYENTGELFF. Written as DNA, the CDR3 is TGTGCCTGGGACAGGGGTTATGAGAACACCGGGGAGCTGTTTTTT.